A selection of T cell receptor beta chains follows, all from one sample in a study of blood T cell repertoires in COVID-19. The method was immunoSEQ multiplex PCR; TCRdb's version includes in-frame clones alone and lacks a portion of them. The table lists over 55,000 clones, 75% to 95% of them singletons. The sample taken for sequencing was peripheral blood. The source is a man in his sixties with acute or convalescent COVID-19. Each CDR3 is given with its conserved first and last residue. The order of the fields is clone size, D gene, V gene, J gene, CDR3 protein, CDR3 DNA. The D gene is left open where the match is weak. Size tells how often a clone was seen (once, few, many) or the class of an expanded clone, and some rows leave it out.

>NA|TRBD1|TRBV30|TRBJ1-2
CAWSGQGDAYGYTF
TGTGCCTGGTCGGGACAGGGGGATGCCTATGGCTACACCTTC
>NA|NA|TRBV29-1|TRBJ2-3
CSVESGTDTQYF
TGCAGCGTTGAGAGCGGCACAGATACGCAGTATTTT
>NA|TRBD1|TRBV28|TRBJ2-7
CASSSKPSGTGSYEQYF
TGTGCCAGCAGTTCGAAACCTTCCGGGACAGGCTCCTACGAGCAGTACTTC
>NA|TRBD1|TRBV11-3|TRBJ2-7
CASSFGDSRQQYF
TGTGCCAGCAGCTTCGGGGACAGCCGGCAGCAGTACTTC
>NA|TRBD2|TRBV5-1|TRBJ2-1
CASATGTSANNEQFF
TGCGCCAGCGCCACCGGGACTAGCGCGAACAATGAGCAGTTCTTC
>NA|TRBD1|TRBV6-2/TRBV6-3|TRBJ1-5
CASSYSAGGDQPQHF
TGTGCCAGCAGTTACTCGGCAGGGGGCGACCAGCCCCAGCATTTT
>NA|NA|TRBV5-4|TRBJ1-1
CASSPLQQAGEAFF
TGTGCCAGCAGCCCACTCCAGCAAGCGGGTGAAGCTTTCTTT
>once|TRBD2|TRBV18|TRBJ2-5
CASSPASGRGMETQYF
TGTGCCAGCTCACCCGCAAGCGGGAGGGGGATGGAGACCCAGTACTTC
>NA|TRBD1|TRBV6-2/TRBV6-3|TRBJ2-3
CASSHFGQGSGDTQYF
TGTGCCAGCAGTCACTTCGGACAGGGTTCGGGGGATACGCAGTATTTT
>NA|TRBD1|TRBV28|TRBJ2-7
CASSLTRTGASWQYF
TGTGCCAGCAGTCTGACCAGGACAGGTGCGTCATGGCAGTACTTC
>NA|NA|TRBV4-3|TRBJ1-3
CASSRARGGFSGNTIYF
TGCGCCAGCAGCCGCGCAAGGGGTGGGTTCTCTGGAAACACCATATATTTT
>NA|NA|TRBV6-1|TRBJ2-1
CASSEDTVRYNEQFF
TGTGCCAGCAGTGAGGACACCGTCCGCTACAATGAGCAGTTCTTC
>NA|TRBD2|TRBV5-1|TRBJ2-5
CASSWGTSGQETQYF
TGCGCCAGCAGCTGGGGGACTAGCGGCCAAGAGACCCAGTACTTC
>NA|TRBD2|TRBV7-2|TRBJ2-3
CASSLSGAGGADTQYF
TGTGCCAGCAGTCTAAGTGGGGCGGGAGGAGCAGATACGCAGTATTTT
>few|NA|TRBV4-1|TRBJ2-7
CASSQGSQELSYEQYF
TGCGCCAGCAGCCAAGGGTCACAGGAGCTCTCCTACGAGCAGTACTTC
>NA|NA|TRBV25-1|TRBJ2-5
CASSGLHAGLETQYF
TGTGCCAGCAGTGGTCTTCACGCGGGATTGGAGACCCAGTACTTC
>NA|TRBD2|TRBV4-1|TRBJ2-1
CASSRAGGTAYNEQFF
TGCGCCAGCAGCCGTGCCGGGGGGACCGCCTACAATGAGCAGTTCTTC
>NA|NA|TRBV20-1|TRBJ2-1
CSASGSGEGNEQFF
TGCAGTGCTAGTGGGTCGGGAGAGGGAAATGAGCAGTTCTTC
>NA|NA|TRBV2|TRBJ2-7
CASSVGLGEQYF
TGTGCCAGCAGTGTTGGGCTCGGCGAGCAGTACTTC
>once|TRBD1|TRBV7-2|TRBJ1-3
CASSRGQDFSGNTIYF
TGTGCCAGCAGCCGCGGACAGGACTTCTCTGGAAACACCATATATTTT
>few|NA|TRBV3-1/TRBV3-2|TRBJ1-5
CASAYQGSNQPQHF
TGTGCCAGCGCCTACCAGGGAAGCAATCAGCCCCAGCATTTT
>once|NA|TRBV6-2/TRBV6-3|TRBJ2-3
CASSRTVGGSDTQYF
TGTGCCAGCAGCCGGACCGTGGGGGGATCAGATACGCAGTATTTT
>NA|TRBD2|TRBV30|TRBJ2-5
CACTRTSEQETQYF
TGTGCCTGTACTCGGACTAGCGAGCAAGAGACCCAGTACTTC